The 10 T cell receptor beta chains reported below all come from one sample, sequenced in a study of cytomegalovirus exposure and HLA in healthy donors. The study ran its PCR with 60 Vbeta and 13 Jbeta primers. This table comes from immunoSEQ multiplex PCR, and its TCRdb copy is limited to in-frame clones, with some not included. The sample yields 90,000 to 130,000 clones, about 70% seen once. The source material was PBMCs. All receptors come from a young man in good health and CMV-seropositive.

V and J are TRBV2 and TRBJ2-5, with TRBD2 identical over 10 bases. The V gene end was trimmed by 4 bases and the J gene end by 4 bases; junction bases not matched to a gene: 6. This CDR3 region has 15 residues. In germline, CDR1 is SNHLY, CDR2 FYNNEI. The CDR3 sequence: CASSVSGGAGETQYF. DNA for the CDR3: TGTGCCAGCAGTGTCAGCGGGGGGGCGGGAGAGACCCAGTACTTC.

The rearrangement joins TRBV15 to TRBJ2-5; 14 bases are a match to TRBD2. Per germline, CDR1 LNHNV and CDR2 YYDKDF (reference sequence). This CDR3 is 17 amino acids long. Germline trimming cut 6 bases from V and 3 bases from J; bases unmatched to any gene: 9. CDR3 sequence reads: CATSQIGLAGGKETQYF. In DNA, the CDR3 is TGTGCCACCAGTCAAATCGGACTAGCGGGGGGAAAAGAGACCCAGTACTTC.

The chain carries TRBV19 and TRBJ1-2; 7 positions agree with TRBD1. Trimming took 3 bases from V and 4 from J; bases not matched to a gene: 8. Germline V gene lookup returns CDR1 LNHDA and CDR2 SQIVND (reference sequence). The CDR3 contains 15 residues. The CDR3 sequence is CASSIRDRETYGYTF. The CDR3 nucleotides read TGTGCCAGTAGTATCCGCGACAGGGAGACCTATGGCTACACCTTC.

CDR3 region: CASSQGTGVTDTQYF. CDR3 nucleotides: TGTGCCAGCAGCCAAGGGACAGGGGTTACAGATACGCAGTATTTT. The V and J genes are TRBV11-3 and TRBJ2-3, with TRBD1 matching over 10 bases. V shed 5 bases and J 3 bases; nucleotides not matched to a gene: 5. Looked up from germline, CDR1 is SGHNT and CDR2 is YENEEA. There are 15 residues in the CDR3.

This chain joins TRBV30 and TRBJ1-6, with a possible D match to TRBD1 (5 bases). CDR1 and CDR2 (germline): GTSNPN, SVGIG (reference sequence). This CDR3 has 15 residues. Trimming cost V 4 bases and J 3 bases, with 13 bases left between them. The CDR3 reads CAWTRGSDYNSPLHF. CDR3 coding DNA: TGTGCCTGGACCCGGGGGTCGGACTATAATTCACCCCTCCACTTT.

The J gene is TRBJ1-1, the V gene TRBV19, with 11 bases matching TRBD1. Germline CDR1 and CDR2: LNHDA and SQIVND (reference sequence). With 6 bases clipped from V and 7 bases from J, the junction kept 4 bases outside the gene matches. CDR3 length equals 13 residues. CDR3 sequence reads: CASSGQGALEAFF. The CDR3 DNA sequence: TGTGCCAGTAGCGGACAGGGGGCCCTTGAAGCTTTCTTT.

The V and J genes are TRBV4-1 and TRBJ1-1; D is uncertain. Germline V gives CDR1 MGHRA, CDR2 YSYEKL. Trimming took off 1 base at V and 4 bases at J, with 7 bases between the two ends. The CDR3 contains 13 residues. DNA of the CDR3: TGCGCCAGCAGCCAAGCCGCGGGCACTGAAGCTTTCTTT. As protein: CASSQAAGTEAFF.

V gene TRBV27 combines with J gene TRBJ2-2, with 10 bases matching TRBD2. This CDR3 comprises 16 residues. J was trimmed by 4 bases and V by 5 bases; bases with no gene match: 7. The V gene's germline CDR1 is MNHEY and CDR2 SMNVEV (reference sequence). In DNA, the CDR3 is TGTGCCAGCAGTCCACCTAGCGGGGGCTTCACCGGGGAGCTGTTTTTT. Translation: CASSPPSGGFTGELFF.

V and J are TRBV18 and TRBJ2-1; TRBD2 matches 7 bases. The CDR3 consists of 16 residues. Germline V lookup: CDR1 KGHSH, CDR2 LQKENI. The V gene end was trimmed by 0 bases and the J gene end by 3 bases; junction bases not matched to a gene: 5. The CDR3 region is CASSPPERGGYNEQFF. As DNA, the CDR3 is TGTGCCAGCTCACCACCGGAACGCGGGGGCTACAATGAGCAGTTCTTC.

V usage is TRBV10-3 and J usage is TRBJ2-5; D possibly corresponds to TRBD1 (6 bases). The J call is doubtful: the DNA matches TRBJ2-7 better. The CDR3 spans 15 residues. The germline V gene encodes CDR1 ENHRY and CDR2 SYGVKD. This CDR3 is CAISLDRPDSYEQYF. CDR3 DNA: TGTGCCATCAGCCTCGACAGGCCCGACTCCTACGAGCAGTACTTC.